This passage covers 11 T cell receptor beta chains from one sample sequenced in a study of cytomegalovirus exposure and HLA in healthy donors. This PCR relied on a set of 60 Vbeta primers and 13 Jbeta primers. Profiling relied on immunoSEQ multiplex PCR, and the TCRdb table lists in-frame clones only, not all of them. The sample consists of about 150,000 clones, about 82% of them appearing once. Sequenced input: PBMCs. These receptor sequences come from a male donor in good health and CMV-seronegative.

The CDR3 DNA follows: TGTGCCAGCAGCCTACGGACCCAGGGGTCGCGGGAGCAGTACTTC. It translates to CASSLRTQGSREQYF. The rearrangement joins TRBV5-4 to TRBJ2-7; D might be TRBD1 (6 bases). V was pared by 4 bases and J by 7 bases, with 21 bases between. Germline V gene lookup returns CDR1 SGHNT and CDR2 YYREEE (reference sequence). The CDR3 has 15 residues.

This clone occurred a few times. The rearrangement joins TRBV11-2 to TRBJ2-1, with D perhaps TRBD2 (6 bases). Germline assignment: CDR1 SGHAT and CDR2 FQNNGV. V was shortened by 1 base and J by 15 bases, with 13 bases between the two germline ends. The CDR3 consists of 12 residues. For the CDR3, the DNA is TGTGCCAGCAGCTTAGCTACGGGAGTCGGGTTCTTC. Encoded protein: CASSLATGVGFF.

The J gene is TRBJ2-1, the V gene TRBV6-5; perhaps TRBD2 as D (6 bases). The CDR3 sequence is 12 residues long. V lost 3 bases and J lost 8, with 8 bases in between. Per germline, CDR1 MNHEY and CDR2 SVGAGI. Here the CDR3 DNA reads TGTGCCAGCAGTTATCGCGGGGATGAGCAGTTCTTC. This encodes CASSYRGDEQFF.

This clone occurred a few times. The chain uses TRBV9 and TRBJ2-5, with 10 bases aligning to TRBD1. Germline-derived CDR1 and CDR2 are SGDLS and YYNGEE. Trimming removed 1 base from V and 5 bases from J; junction bases left unmatched: 11. The CDR3 extends over 17 amino acids. CDR3 sequence: CASSVSVAGTGEETQYF. In nucleotides, the CDR3 is TGTGCCAGCAGCGTATCCGTCGCGGGGACAGGGGAGGAGACCCAGTACTTC.

The chain joins TRBV6-5 to TRBJ1-1; D remains ambiguous. In germline, CDR1 is MNHEY, CDR2 SVGAGI. V lost 7 bases to trimming and J lost 4 bases, with 19 bases between them. This CDR3 is built from 15 residues. The CDR3, as DNA: TGTGCCAGCATTTTATTAACGCCCGGGAGCACTGAAGCTTTCTTT. This sequence encodes CASILLTPGSTEAFF.

This clone was recorded a few times. The chain is built from TRBV27 and TRBJ1-4; D is ambiguous. The germline V and J ends were trimmed by 1 base and 0 bases, with 6 bases remaining between them. Germline values: CDR1 MNHEY, CDR2 SMNVEV (reference sequence). This CDR3 is built from 15 residues. This CDR3 is CASSLLGTTNEKLFF. CDR3 nucleotides: TGTGCCAGCAGTTTATTGGGCACAACTAATGAAAAACTGTTTTTT.

The chain carries TRBV19 and TRBJ1-2; TRBD1 aligns across 9 bases. In germline, CDR1 is LNHDA, CDR2 SQIVND (reference sequence). The CDR3 has 15 residues. The trim removed 3 bases at V and 6 bases at J, leaving 8 bases unmatched. The CDR3 region has the DNA TGTGCCAGTAGTATCCACGGGACAGGGTTGAATGGCTACACCTTC. It is translated as CASSIHGTGLNGYTF.

The chain carries TRBV14 and TRBJ2-2; 7 bases are a match to TRBD2. J lost 0 bases, V lost 0 bases, and 4 bases had no gene match. CDR3 length: 17 residues. The V gene's germline CDR1 is SGHDN and CDR2 FVKESK. As DNA, the CDR3 is TGTGCCAGCAGCCAAGATTGGCTAGCGGCGAACACCGGGGAGCTGTTTTTT. Its translation: CASSQDWLAANTGELFF. The whole variable domain, remainder taken from reference TRBV14 and TRBJ2-2, is EAGVTQFPSHSVIEKGQTVTLRCDPISGHDNLYWYRRVMGKEIKFLLHFVKESKQDESGMPNNRFLAERTGGTYSTLKVQPAELEDSGVYFCASSQDWLAANTGELFFGEGSRLTVL.

The chain links TRBV27 to TRBJ1-1; 8 bases align to TRBD1. The CDR3 is 15 residues long. Germline lookup yields CDR1 MNHEY and CDR2 SMNVEV (reference sequence). The V and J ends lost 5 bases and 11 bases, in that order; junction bases with no gene match: 16. CDR3 sequence (DNA): TGTGCCAGCAGTCCGCCAGACAGGGGTTCTGCAGGGGCTTTCTTT. Its protein product is CASSPPDRGSAGAFF.

The chain recombines TRBV2 with TRBJ1-1; D is unclear. In germline, CDR1 is SNHLY, CDR2 FYNNEI. The V end lost 3 bases, the J end lost 4 bases, and 9 bases lay between the germline ends. The CDR3 runs to 13 residues. The CDR3 here is CASSDRLSTEAFF. DNA of the CDR3: TGTGCCAGCAGTGATAGATTGAGCACTGAAGCTTTCTTT.

This chain joins TRBV2 and TRBJ1-5; 9 bases match TRBD1. The V and J ends lost 0 bases and 4 bases, in that order; junction bases with no gene match: 7. Germline CDR1 reads SNHLY; CDR2 reads FYNNEI. This CDR3 contains 17 residues. The CDR3, as DNA: TGTGCCAGCAGTGAAGCGCTCGGGACAGGGAGAAATCAGCCCCAGCATTTT. This gives the protein CASSEALGTGRNQPQHF.